These 14 T cell receptor beta chains came from one sample sequenced in a study of neurological immune-mediated disorders. TCRdb processed the 5' RACE reads anew with MiXCR; each CDR3 protein has one entry. The table shows roughly 56,000 distinct CDR3 sequences, with about 3.7% occurring only once. The material sequenced was PBMCs. These receptors came from a woman aged 60 to 75 with multiple sclerosis.

This clonotype was recorded many times. This rearrangement joins TRBV5-1 to TRBJ2-5; the D gene is possibly TRBD1 (6 bases). Germline CDR1 reads SGHRS; CDR2 reads YFSETQ. The germline V and J ends were trimmed by 0 bases and 5 bases, with 11 bases remaining between them. The CDR3 runs to 14 residues. The CDR3 loop reads CASSLGSGAETQYF. The CDR3 DNA reads TGCGCCAGCAGCTTGGGTTCAGGGGCGGAGACCCAGTACTTC. The variable domain in full, with the rest retrieved from reference TRBV5-1 and TRBJ2-5, is KAGVTQTPRYLIKTRGQQVTLSCSPISGHRSVSWYQQTPGQGLQFLFEYFSETQRNKGNFPGRFSGRQFSNSRSEMNVSTLELGDSALYLCASSLGSGAETQYFGPGTRLLVL.

V is TRBV20-1 and J is TRBJ2-1; 9 positions agree with TRBD2. V lost 6 bases and J lost 7; bases outside the gene matches: 4. Germline CDR1 and CDR2: DFQATT and SNEGSKA (reference sequence). The CDR3 spans 12 residues. CDR3 protein: CSARLAENEQFF. The CDR3, as DNA: TGCAGTGCCCGACTAGCGGAAAATGAGCAGTTCTTC.

This clonotype has ten or more counts. V is TRBV6-5 and J is TRBJ1-5; tentatively, D is TRBD1 (5 bases). Trimming took 2 bases from V and 6 from J, leaving 17 bases between them. The CDR3 sequence is 16 residues long. Germline-derived CDR1 and CDR2 are MNHEY and SVGAGI. In DNA, the CDR3 is TGTGCCAGCAGTTACAAATGCGAGGGGCTTTGTCAGCCCCAGCATTTT. Translating it yields CASSYKCEGLCQPQHF.

This clonotype was detected ten times or more. This chain joins TRBV7-9 and TRBJ2-1; 10 bases align to TRBD2. Germline CDR1 is SEHNR and CDR2 is FQNEAQ (reference sequence). After removal of 5 bases from V and 12 bases from J, the junction contained 13 bases not matched to a gene. There are 15 residues in the CDR3. For the CDR3, the DNA is TGTGCCAGCAGCCACCCCAGCGGGGGGGCCGGTGGGCAGTTCTTC. It encodes CASSHPSGGAGGQFF.

There are many counts of this clonotype. Since the CDR3 does not end with the conserved phenylalanine or tryptophan, this likely comes from a read error. The DNA is left out, because the CDR3 cannot be placed on it with certainty; the CDR3 is given as TCRdb lists it. The CDR3 is CASSRGVFPTN. This chain links TRBV5-1 with TRBJ1-2. The CDR3 length is 11 residues, termini included. CDR1 is SGHRS, CDR2 YFSETQ, per germline.

This clonotype was seen many times. This chain joins TRBV11-2 and TRBJ2-5; 9 bases are shared with TRBD2. The CDR3 consists of 18 residues. The junction had 14 bases not matched to a gene; V was cut back by 2 bases and J by 4 bases. Germline-derived CDR1 and CDR2 are SGHAT and FQNNGV. Here the CDR3 DNA reads TGTGCCAGCAGCTTACTCCGTGCGGGCGGGAGGGGCGTAGAGACCCAGTACTTC. This translates into CASSLLRAGGRGVETQYF.

This chain uses TRBV20-1 with TRBJ2-3; 9 positions match TRBD2. The ends lost 3 bases at V and 2 bases at J; junction bases unmatched: 6. CDR1 is DFQATT, CDR2 SNEGSKA, per germline (reference sequence). This CDR3 is 15 amino acids long. Written as DNA, the CDR3 is TGCAGTGCTAGCGCTAGCGGGACCTACACAGATACGCAGTATTTT. It is translated as CSASASGTYTDTQYF.

This clonotype was counted ten times or more. V is TRBV5-1 and J is TRBJ2-2; D is perhaps TRBD1 or TRBD2 (5 bases each). In germline, CDR1 is SGHRS, CDR2 YFSETQ. V gave up 7 bases and J gave up 1 base, with 8 bases separating them. CDR3 size: 13 residues. The chain's CDR3 is CASGTVNTGELFF. Here the CDR3 DNA reads TGCGCCAGCGGGACGGTGAACACCGGGGAGCTGTTTTTT. The full variable domain, rest sourced from reference TRBV5-1 and TRBJ2-2, is KAGVTQTPRYLIKTRGQQVTLSCSPISGHRSVSWYQQTPGQGLQFLFEYFSETQRNKGNFPGRFSGRQFSNSRSEMNVSTLELGDSALYLCASGTVNTGELFFGEGSRLTVL.

This clonotype showed up many times. The V and J genes are TRBV5-1 and TRBJ1-1; D may be TRBD1 (5 bases). This CDR3 is 14 amino acids long. In germline, CDR1 is SGHRS, CDR2 YFSETQ. Trimming stripped 6 bases from V and 0 bases from J, with 12 bases between. The CDR3 sequence: CASTKGSMNTEAFF. DNA for the CDR3: TGCGCCAGCACCAAGGGGAGCATGAACACTGAAGCTTTCTTT. The full variable domain, in which reference TRBV5-1 and TRBJ1-1 provide the parts outside the CDR3, is KAGVTQTPRYLIKTRGQQVTLSCSPISGHRSVSWYQQTPGQGLQFLFEYFSETQRNKGNFPGRFSGRQFSNSRSEMNVSTLELGDSALYLCASTKGSMNTEAFFGQGTRLTVV.

This clonotype was found many times. This may be a read error: a much more frequent sequence differs by one nucleotide. The chain joins TRBV20-1 to TRBJ2-5, with D maybe TRBD2 (5 bases). Deletions cut 2 bases from V and 7 bases from J, with 11 bases between. In germline, CDR1 is DFQATT, CDR2 SNEGSKA (reference sequence). This CDR3 has 12 residues. DNA for the CDR3: TGCAGTGCTAGAATCGGGGTTGCGACCCAGTACTTC. Translating it yields CSARIGVATQYF.

This clonotype was observed at least ten times. The V and J genes are TRBV29-1 and TRBJ2-3; 12 bases match TRBD2. Germline trimming cut 7 bases from V and 6 bases from J; bases unmatched to any gene: 11. Germline V gene data show CDR1 as SQVTM and CDR2 as ANQGSEA. CDR3 length: 15 residues. CDR3 bases: TGCAGCGCCCTTGGGACTAGCGGGCAACTGGATACGCAGTATTTT. It yields the protein CSALGTSGQLDTQYF.

Many counts were recorded for this clonotype. This rearrangement joins TRBV5-1 to TRBJ2-1, with unresolved D. Germline V gives CDR1 SGHRS, CDR2 YFSETQ. V gave up 0 bases and J gave up 9 bases, with 13 bases separating them. The CDR3 runs to 14 residues. The CDR3: CASSLVSSSGEQFF. The CDR3 nucleotides read TGCGCCAGCAGCTTGGTCTCAAGCTCCGGTGAGCAGTTCTTC.

This clonotype was recorded many times. Its ends do not fully match the called genes, so a read error is possible. CDR3 protein: CASSVTRAAYPSHLHF. CDR3 in DNA: TGTGCCAGCAGCGTAACTAGGGCTGCATATCCTTCACACCTCCACTTT. This chain joins TRBV5-6 and TRBJ1-6; D unclear. Per the germline V gene, CDR1 is SGHDT and CDR2 is YYEEEE. The CDR3 is made up of 16 amino acids.

This clonotype came up once. CDR3 sequence: CASSYPGTGHLAKNIQYF. CDR3 bases: TGTGCCAGCAGTTACCCAGGGACAGGACACTTAGCCAAAAACATTCAGTACTTC. The chain employs TRBV6-5 and TRBJ2-4; 8 bases are a match to TRBD1. V lost 2 bases and J lost 0; bases outside the gene matches: 9. Germline lookup yields CDR1 MNHEY and CDR2 SVGAGI. This CDR3 comprises 18 residues.